This T cell receptor (beta chain) derives from a study of cytomegalovirus exposure and HLA in healthy donors. V gave up 1 base and J gave up 2 bases, with 3 bases separating them. The CDR3 totals 12 residues. Germline lookup yields CDR1 SNHLY and CDR2 FYNNEI. The PCR used 60 Vbeta and 13 Jbeta primers. Clones were sequenced by immunoSEQ multiplex PCR, and TCRdb holds only the in-frame ones, with some missing. The sample has some 160,000 clones; roughly 85% are singletons. This TCR was sampled from a woman between 40 and 55 years old in good health and CMV-seronegative. The sample comprised PBMCs. The chain is built from TRBV2 and TRBJ2-7; D gene ambiguous. The CDR3 DNA reads TGTGCCAGCAGTGAAGGAGCCTACGAGCAGTACTTC. It is translated as CASSEGAYEQYF.